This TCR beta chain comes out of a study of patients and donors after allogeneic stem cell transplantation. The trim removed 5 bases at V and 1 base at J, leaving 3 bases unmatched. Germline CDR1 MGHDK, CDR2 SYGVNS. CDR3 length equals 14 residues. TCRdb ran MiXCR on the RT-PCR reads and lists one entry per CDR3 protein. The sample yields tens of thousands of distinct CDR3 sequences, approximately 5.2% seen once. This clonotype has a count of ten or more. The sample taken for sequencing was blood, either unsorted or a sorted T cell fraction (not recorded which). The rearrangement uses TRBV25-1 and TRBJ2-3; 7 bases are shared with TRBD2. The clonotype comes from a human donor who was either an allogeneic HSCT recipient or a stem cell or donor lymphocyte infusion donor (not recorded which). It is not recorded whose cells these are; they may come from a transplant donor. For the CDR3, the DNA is TGTGCCAGCAGTTGGGGGGGGGGCACAGATACGCAGTATTTT. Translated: CASSWGGGTDTQYF.